This TCR beta chain was documented in a study of CD8 T cells in ankylosing spondylitis. Study-wide results and limits: A subset of motif variants has previously been described in the synovial fluid and blood of reactive arthritis. Those disease-linked clones were CD8+; they were also relatively rare in peripheral blood. Made up of under ten highly homologous variants, a TCR beta motif appeared characteristic of ankylosing spondylitis blood.

The table lists this clonotype with a few counts. The antigen is unknown. CDR1 SGHVS and CDR2 FQNEAQ come from the germline V gene. This CDR3 comprises 15 residues. V shed 5 bases and J 2 bases; nucleotides not matched to a gene: 4. TCRdb itself ran the 5' RACE reads through MiXCR, one entry per CDR3 protein. Among roughly 440,000 distinct CDR3 sequences listed, roughly 18% were seen once. The sequenced sample was blood, either unsorted or a sorted T cell fraction (not recorded which). The receptor was isolated from a male donor with ankylosing spondylitis. The rearrangement joins TRBV7-8 to TRBJ2-5; 11 bases match TRBD2. The CDR3 bases are TGTGCCAGCAGCACTAGCGGGAGTCCTCAAGAGACCCAGTACTTC. The encoded protein is CASSTSGSPQETQYF.